The subject of this entry is one T cell receptor (beta chain). This entry comes from a study of blood T cell repertoires in COVID-19. Overall study context: The analysed material was cDNA or gDNA that came from T cells, B-cell-depleted T cells, or PBMCs.

The V gene's germline CDR1 is WSHSY and CDR2 SAAADI. The CDR3 contains 14 residues. V shed 5 bases and J 4 bases; nucleotides not matched to a gene: 8. Original data processing: The assay estimated nucleated cells by amplifying reference gene primers. TCRdb keeps only in-frame clones here, not all; method: immunoSEQ multiplex PCR. The DNA gave D and trimming, while V, J and clone size come from that table. This table holds 100,000 to 120,000 clones, approximately 82% found once. The V and J genes are TRBV10-2 and TRBJ2-7; 7 bases agree with TRBD2. The specimen sequenced was peripheral blood. This sequence originates from an elderly woman with acute or convalescent COVID-19. The CDR3 region has the DNA TGCGCCAGCAGTCGAAGCGGGAACAGTTACGAGCAGTACGTC. Translated, it gives CASSRSGNSYEQYV.